This T cell receptor (beta chain) was observed in a study of blood T cell repertoires in COVID-19. Study in general: Some COVID-19 samples were acute and others convalescent; all came from the United States, Italy and Spain. Sample material is recorded as cDNA or gDNA derived from T cells, B-cell-depleted T cells, or PBMCs.

Ages ranged from about 18 to 89 years, with residence in around 24 US areas. Participants had their cohort set by participant-reported clinical history. Clones were sequenced by immunoSEQ multiplex PCR, and TCRdb holds only the in-frame ones, with some missing. The sample gives some 490,000 clones, around 85% of which show up once; roughly 8.5% is in the top ten. After removal of 6 bases from V and 11 bases from J, the junction contained 9 bases not matched to a gene. Germline-derived CDR1 and CDR2 are SNHLY and FYNNEI. The CDR3 sequence is 13 residues long. Sequencing input: PBMCs or T cells enriched from blood (not recorded which). The V call is TRBV2, the J call TRBJ1-2, with 10 bases identical to TRBD1. This receptor was identified in a woman aged 55-69 years who had recovered from COVID-19. The CDR3 reads CASRNPTGGKYTF. The DNA of the CDR3 is TGTGCCAGCAGGAATCCGACAGGGGGCAAGTACACCTTC.